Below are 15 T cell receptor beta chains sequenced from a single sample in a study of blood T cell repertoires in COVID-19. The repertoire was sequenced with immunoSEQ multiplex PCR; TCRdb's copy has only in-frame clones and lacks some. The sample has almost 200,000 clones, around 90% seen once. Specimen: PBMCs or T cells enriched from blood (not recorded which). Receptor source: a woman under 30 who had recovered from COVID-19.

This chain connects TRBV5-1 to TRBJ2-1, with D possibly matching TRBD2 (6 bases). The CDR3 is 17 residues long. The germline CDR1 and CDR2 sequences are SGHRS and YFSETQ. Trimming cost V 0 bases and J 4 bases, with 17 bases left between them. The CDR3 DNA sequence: TGCGCCAGCAGCTTGGTGGGTAGCGGAAGTTCTTACAATGAGCAGTTCTTC. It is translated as CASSLVGSGSSYNEQFF. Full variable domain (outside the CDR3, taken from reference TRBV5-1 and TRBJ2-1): KAGVTQTPRYLIKTRGQQVTLSCSPISGHRSVSWYQQTPGQGLQFLFEYFSETQRNKGNFPGRFSGRQFSNSRSEMNVSTLELGDSALYLCASSLVGSGSSYNEQFFGPGTRLTVL.

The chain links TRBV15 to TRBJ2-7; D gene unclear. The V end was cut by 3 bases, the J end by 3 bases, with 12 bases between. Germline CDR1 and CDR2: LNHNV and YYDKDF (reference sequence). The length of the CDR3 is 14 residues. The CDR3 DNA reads TGTGCCACCAGCAGGCCCACAAGGAGCTACGAGCAGTACTTC. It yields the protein CATSRPTRSYEQYF.

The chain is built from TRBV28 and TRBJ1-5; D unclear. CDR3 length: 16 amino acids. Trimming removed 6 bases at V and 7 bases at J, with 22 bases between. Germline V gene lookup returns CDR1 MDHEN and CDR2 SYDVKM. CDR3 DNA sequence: TGTGCCAGCAGACTCCGGGATAACCTGGTAGGGCAGCCCCAGCATTTT. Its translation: CASRLRDNLVGQPQHF. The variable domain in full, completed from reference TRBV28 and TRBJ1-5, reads DVKVTQSSRYLVKRTGEKVFLECVQDMDHENMFWYRQDPGLGLRLIYFSYDVKMKEKGDIPEGYSVSREKKERFSLILESASTNQTSMYLCASRLRDNLVGQPQHFGDGTRLSIL.

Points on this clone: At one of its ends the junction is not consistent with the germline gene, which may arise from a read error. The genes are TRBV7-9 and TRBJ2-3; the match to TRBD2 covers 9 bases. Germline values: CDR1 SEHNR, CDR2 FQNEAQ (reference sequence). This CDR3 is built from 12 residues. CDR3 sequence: CASSSLWASGDF. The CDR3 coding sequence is TGTGCCAGCAGCTCCCTTTGGGCTAGCGGGGATTTT.

CDR3 nucleotide sequence: TGTGCCAGCAGTTTCACATCGGAGCAGTACTTC. Translation gives CASSFTSEQYF. This chain uses TRBV5-6 with TRBJ2-7; D is uncertain. Germline V gives CDR1 SGHDT, CDR2 YYEEEE. Trimming left V 5 bases short and J 7 bases short, with 10 bases between. This CDR3 has 11 amino acids.

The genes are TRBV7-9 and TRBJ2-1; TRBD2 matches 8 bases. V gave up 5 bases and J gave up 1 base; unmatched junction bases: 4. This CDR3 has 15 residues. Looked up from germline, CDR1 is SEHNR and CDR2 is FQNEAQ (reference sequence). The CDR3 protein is CASSRSGGSYNEQFF. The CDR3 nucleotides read TGTGCCAGCAGCCGAAGCGGGGGTTCCTACAATGAGCAGTTCTTC.

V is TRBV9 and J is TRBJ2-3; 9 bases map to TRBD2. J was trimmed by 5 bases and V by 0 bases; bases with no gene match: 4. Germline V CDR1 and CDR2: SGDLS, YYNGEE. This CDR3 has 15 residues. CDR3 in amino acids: CASSVAVSGGDTQYF. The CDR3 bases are TGTGCCAGCAGCGTAGCCGTTAGCGGGGGAGATACGCAGTATTTT.

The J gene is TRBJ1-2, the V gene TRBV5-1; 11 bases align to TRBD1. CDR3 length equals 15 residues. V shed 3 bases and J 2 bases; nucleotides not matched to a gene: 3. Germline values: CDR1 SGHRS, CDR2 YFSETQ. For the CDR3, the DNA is TGCGCCAGCAGCTCGGACAGGGGGCCCAACTATGGCTACACCTTC. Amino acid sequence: CASSSDRGPNYGYTF.

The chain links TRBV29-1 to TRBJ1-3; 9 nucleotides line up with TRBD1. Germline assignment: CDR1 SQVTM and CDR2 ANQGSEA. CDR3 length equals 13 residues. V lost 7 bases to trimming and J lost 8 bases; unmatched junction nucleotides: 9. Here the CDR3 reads CSASGTGSYTIYF. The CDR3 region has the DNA TGCAGCGCCTCGGGGACAGGGTCATACACCATATATTTT.

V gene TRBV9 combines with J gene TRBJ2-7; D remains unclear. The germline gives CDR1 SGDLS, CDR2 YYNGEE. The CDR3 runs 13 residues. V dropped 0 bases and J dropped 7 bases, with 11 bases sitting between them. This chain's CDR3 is CASSVEGAREQYF. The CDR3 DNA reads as TGTGCCAGCAGCGTAGAAGGAGCGAGAGAGCAGTACTTC.

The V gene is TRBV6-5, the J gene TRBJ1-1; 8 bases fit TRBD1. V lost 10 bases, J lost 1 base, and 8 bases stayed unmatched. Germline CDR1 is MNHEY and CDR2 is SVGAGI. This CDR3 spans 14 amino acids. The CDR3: CATRQGPENTEAFF. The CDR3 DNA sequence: TGTGCCACCAGACAGGGGCCCGAGAACACTGAAGCTTTCTTT.

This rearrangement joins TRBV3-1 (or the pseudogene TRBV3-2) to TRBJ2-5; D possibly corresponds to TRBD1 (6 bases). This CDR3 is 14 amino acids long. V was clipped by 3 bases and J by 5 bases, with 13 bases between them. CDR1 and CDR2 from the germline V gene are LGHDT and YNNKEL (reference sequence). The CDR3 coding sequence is TGTGCCAGCAGCCAGCAAGGGGGTATCGAGACCCAGTACTTC. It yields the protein CASSQQGGIETQYF.

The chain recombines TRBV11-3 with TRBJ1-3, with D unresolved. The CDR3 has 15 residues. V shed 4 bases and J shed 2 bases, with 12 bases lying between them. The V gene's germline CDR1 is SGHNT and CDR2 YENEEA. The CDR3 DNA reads TGTGCCAGCAGCTCCTCTAATTTTCCTGGAAACACCATATATTTT. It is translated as CASSSSNFPGNTIYF.

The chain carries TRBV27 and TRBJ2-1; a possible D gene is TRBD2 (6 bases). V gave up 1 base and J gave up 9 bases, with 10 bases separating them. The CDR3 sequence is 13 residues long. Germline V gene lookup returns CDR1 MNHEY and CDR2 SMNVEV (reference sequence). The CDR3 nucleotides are TGTGCCAGCAGTTTATTTGGGGGGACTGAGCAGTTCTTC. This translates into CASSLFGGTEQFF.

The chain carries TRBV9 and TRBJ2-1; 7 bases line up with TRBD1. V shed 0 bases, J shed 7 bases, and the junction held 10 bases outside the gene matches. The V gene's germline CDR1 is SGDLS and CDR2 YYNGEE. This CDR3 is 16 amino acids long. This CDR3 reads CASSVDLGGRGNEQFF. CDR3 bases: TGTGCCAGCAGCGTAGATCTTGGTGGCAGGGGGAATGAGCAGTTCTTC.